A selection of T cell receptor beta chains follows, all from one sample in a study of blood T cell repertoires in COVID-19. Using immunoSEQ multiplex PCR, the repertoire was profiled, and TCRdb retains in-frame clones only, with some absent. The sample includes about 30,000 clones, about 94% of them seen just once. The sequencing sample was made of peripheral blood. Source of these receptors: a human donor with active COVID-19. The donor label of this sample is uncertain. Each CDR3 is given with its conserved first and last residue. The D gene is left open where the match is weak. Clone size is given for some rows only: seen once, a few or many times, or a class if the clone is expanded.

CDR3 protein	CDR3 DNA	V gene	D gene	J gene	clone size
CASSERLAGRRETQYF	TGCGCCAGCAGCGAACGACTAGCGGGGAGGAGAGAGACCCAGTACTTC	TRBV4-1	TRBD2	TRBJ2-5	.
CAISERGETQYF	TGTGCCATCAGTGAAAGGGGGGAGACCCAGTACTTC	TRBV10-3	.	TRBJ2-5	once
CASRGQGRHNEQFF	TGTGCCAGCAGGGGACAGGGGCGCCACAATGAGCAGTTCTTC	TRBV2	TRBD1	TRBJ2-1	.
CASSRLEVETQYF	TGCGCCAGCAGCCGACTCGAAGTTGAGACCCAGTACTTC	TRBV4-1	.	TRBJ2-5	few
CASSIGQTTDTQYF	TGTGCCAGCAGCATCGGACAGACCACAGATACGCAGTATTTT	TRBV9	.	TRBJ2-3	.
CASSLLGTPRTLEAFF	TGTGCCAGCAGTTTATTAGGGACTCCGAGGACATTAGAAGCTTTCTTT	TRBV28	.	TRBJ1-1	.
CASSPDRAIGNTIYF	TGCGCCAGCAGCCCCGACAGGGCCATTGGAAACACCATATATTTT	TRBV4-3	TRBD1	TRBJ1-3	.
CASRPGGKILGYTF	TGTGCCAGCCGCCCGGGGGGCAAGATCCTTGGCTACACCTTC	TRBV6-5	.	TRBJ1-2	.
CASSSGVLTGGRSYNEQFF	TGTGCCAGCAGCTCAGGGGTATTAACGGGAGGTCGGTCCTACAATGAGCAGTTCTTC	TRBV7-9	.	TRBJ2-1	.
CASRRAGGEQPQHF	TGTGCCAGCAGGAGGGCAGGGGGAGAACAGCCCCAGCATTTT	TRBV6-5	TRBD1	TRBJ1-5	once
CASSLNLNREEQFF	TGTGCCAGCTCACTAAATCTCAACCGGGAAGAGCAGTTCTTC	TRBV18	.	TRBJ2-1	.
CASSEEQGGGYTF	TGTGCCAGCAGTGAAGAACAGGGCGGTGGCTACACCTTC	TRBV2	.	TRBJ1-2	.
CASSRTSGVADTQYF	TGTGCCAGCAGCAGGACTAGCGGGGTGGCAGATACGCAGTATTTT	TRBV7-9	TRBD2	TRBJ2-3	.
CASSPREGTDTQYF	TGCGCCAGCAGCCCTCGGGAAGGGACAGATACGCAGTATTTT	TRBV5-1	.	TRBJ2-3	.
CASSEGLELDTDTQYF	TGCGCCAGCAGTGAGGGCCTGGAGCTAGACACAGATACGCAGTATTTT	TRBV10-1	.	TRBJ2-3	.
CASSPEGGGYTF	TGCGCCAGCAGCCCTGAAGGGGGTGGCTACACCTTC	TRBV5-1	.	TRBJ1-2	.
CASSYSGENQPQHF	TGTGCCAGCAGTTACTCCGGGGAAAATCAGCCCCAGCATTTT	TRBV6-5	.	TRBJ1-5	.